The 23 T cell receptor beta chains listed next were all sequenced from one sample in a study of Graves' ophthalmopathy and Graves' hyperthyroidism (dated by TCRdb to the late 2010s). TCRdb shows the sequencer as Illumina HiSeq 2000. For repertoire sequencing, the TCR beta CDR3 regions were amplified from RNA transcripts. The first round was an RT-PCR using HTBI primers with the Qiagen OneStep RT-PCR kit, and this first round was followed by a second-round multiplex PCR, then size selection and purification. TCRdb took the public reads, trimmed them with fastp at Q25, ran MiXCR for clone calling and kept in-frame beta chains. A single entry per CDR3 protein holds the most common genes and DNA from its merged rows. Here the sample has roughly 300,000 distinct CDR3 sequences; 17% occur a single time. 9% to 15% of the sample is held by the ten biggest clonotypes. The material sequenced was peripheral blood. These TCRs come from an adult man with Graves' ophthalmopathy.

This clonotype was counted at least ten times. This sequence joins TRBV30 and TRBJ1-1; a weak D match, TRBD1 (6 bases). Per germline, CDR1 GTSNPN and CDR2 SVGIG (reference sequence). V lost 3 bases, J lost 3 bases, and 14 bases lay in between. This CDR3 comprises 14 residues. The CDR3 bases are TGTGCCTGGAGATTTGTCCCAGGGGACACTGAAGCTTTCTTT. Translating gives CAWRFVPGDTEAFF.

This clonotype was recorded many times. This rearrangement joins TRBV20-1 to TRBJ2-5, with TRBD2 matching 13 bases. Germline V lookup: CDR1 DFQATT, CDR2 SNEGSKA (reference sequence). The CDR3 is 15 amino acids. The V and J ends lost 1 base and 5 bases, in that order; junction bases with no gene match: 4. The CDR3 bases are TGCAGTGCTAGAGGACTAGCGGGGGGTCCCGAGACCCAGTACTTC. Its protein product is CSARGLAGGPETQYF.

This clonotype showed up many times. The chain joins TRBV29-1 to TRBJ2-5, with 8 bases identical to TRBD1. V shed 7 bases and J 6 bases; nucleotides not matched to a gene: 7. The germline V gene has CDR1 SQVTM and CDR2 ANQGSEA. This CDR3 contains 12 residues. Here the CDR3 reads CSAGQGVKTQYF. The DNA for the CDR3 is TGCAGCGCCGGACAGGGAGTGAAGACCCAGTACTTC. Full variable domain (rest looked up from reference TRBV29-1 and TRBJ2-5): SAVISQKPSRDICQRGTSLTIQCQVDSQVTMMFWYRQQPGQSLTLIATANQGSEATYESGFVIDKFPISRPNLTFSTLTVSNMSPEDSSIYLCSAGQGVKTQYFGPGTRLLVL.

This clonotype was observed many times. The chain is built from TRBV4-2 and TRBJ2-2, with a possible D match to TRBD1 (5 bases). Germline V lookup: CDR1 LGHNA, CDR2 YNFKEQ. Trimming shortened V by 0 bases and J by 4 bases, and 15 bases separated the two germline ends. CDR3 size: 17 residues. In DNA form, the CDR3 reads TGTGCCAGCAGCCAAGATAATCGTAAAGGGGTCACCGGGGAGCTGTTTTTT. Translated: CASSQDNRKGVTGELFF.

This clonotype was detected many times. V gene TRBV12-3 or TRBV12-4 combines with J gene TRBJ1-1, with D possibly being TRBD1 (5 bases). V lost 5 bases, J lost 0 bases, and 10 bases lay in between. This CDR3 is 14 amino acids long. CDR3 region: CASSRGGMNTEAFF. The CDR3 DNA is TGTGCCAGCAGTCGGGGGGGAATGAACACTGAAGCTTTCTTT.

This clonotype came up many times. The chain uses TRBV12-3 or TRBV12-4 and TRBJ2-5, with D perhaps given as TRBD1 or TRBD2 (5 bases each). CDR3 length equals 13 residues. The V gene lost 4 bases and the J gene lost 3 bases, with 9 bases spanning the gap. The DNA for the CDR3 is TGTGCCAGCAGTTCCGGGGCGGAAGAGACCCAGTACTTC. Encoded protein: CASSSGAEETQYF.

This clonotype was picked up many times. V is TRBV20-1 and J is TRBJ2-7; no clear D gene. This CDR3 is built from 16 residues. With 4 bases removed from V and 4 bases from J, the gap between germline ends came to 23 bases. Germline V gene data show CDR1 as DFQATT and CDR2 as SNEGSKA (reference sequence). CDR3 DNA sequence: TGCAGTGCTATGCACCCTGGCCAGGCAGGATTATACGAGCAGTACTTC. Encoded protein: CSAMHPGQAGLYEQYF.

In DNA, the CDR3 is TGTGCCAGCAAAAGAGGGGGACAAGAGACCCAGTACTTC. Encoded protein: CASKRGGQETQYF. The rearrangement uses TRBV6-2 or TRBV6-3 and TRBJ2-5; a possible D gene is TRBD1 (6 bases). V shed 7 bases and J shed 2 bases, with 11 bases lying between them. The CDR3 consists of 13 residues. Germline lookup yields CDR1 MNHEY and CDR2 SVGEGT.

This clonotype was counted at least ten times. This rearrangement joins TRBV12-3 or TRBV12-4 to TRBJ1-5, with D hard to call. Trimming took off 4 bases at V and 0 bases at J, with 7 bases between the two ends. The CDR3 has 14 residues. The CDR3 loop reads CASSYSYSNQPQHF. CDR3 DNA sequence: TGTGCCAGCAGTTACAGTTATAGCAATCAGCCCCAGCATTTT.

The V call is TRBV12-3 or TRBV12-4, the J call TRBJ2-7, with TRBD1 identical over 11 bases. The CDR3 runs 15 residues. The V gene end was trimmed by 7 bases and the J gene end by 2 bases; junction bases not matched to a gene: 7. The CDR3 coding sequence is TGTGCCAGCACCCCCGGGACAGGGGGTCCCTACGAGCAGTACTTC. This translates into CASTPGTGGPYEQYF.

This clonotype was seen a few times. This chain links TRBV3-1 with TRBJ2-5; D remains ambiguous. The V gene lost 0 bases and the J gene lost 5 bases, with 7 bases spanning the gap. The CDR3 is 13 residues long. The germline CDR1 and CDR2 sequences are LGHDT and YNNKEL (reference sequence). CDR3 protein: CASSQEVWETQYF. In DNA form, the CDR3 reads TGTGCCAGCAGCCAAGAGGTTTGGGAGACCCAGTACTTC.

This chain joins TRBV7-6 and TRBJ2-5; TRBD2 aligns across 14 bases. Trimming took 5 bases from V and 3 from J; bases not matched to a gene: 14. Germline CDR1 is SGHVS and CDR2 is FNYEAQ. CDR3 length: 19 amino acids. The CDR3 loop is CASSKLGLAGVFFEETQYF. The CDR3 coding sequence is TGTGCCAGCAGCAAGTTGGGACTAGCGGGAGTTTTTTTCGAAGAGACCCAGTACTTC.

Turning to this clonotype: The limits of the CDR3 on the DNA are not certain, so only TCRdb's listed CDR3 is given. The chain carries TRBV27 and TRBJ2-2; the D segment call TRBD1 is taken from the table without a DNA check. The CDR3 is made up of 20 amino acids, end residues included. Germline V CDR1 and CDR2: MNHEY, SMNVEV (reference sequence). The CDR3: CASRHPGTGGIRGTPGSCFF.

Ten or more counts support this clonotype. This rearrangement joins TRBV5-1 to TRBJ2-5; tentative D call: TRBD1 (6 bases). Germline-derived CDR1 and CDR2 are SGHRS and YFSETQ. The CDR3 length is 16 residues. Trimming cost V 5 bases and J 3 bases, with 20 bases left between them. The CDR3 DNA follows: TGCGCCAGCAGTTCCGGAACCAACAGGGCAAAAGAGACCCAGTACTTC. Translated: CASSSGTNRAKETQYF.

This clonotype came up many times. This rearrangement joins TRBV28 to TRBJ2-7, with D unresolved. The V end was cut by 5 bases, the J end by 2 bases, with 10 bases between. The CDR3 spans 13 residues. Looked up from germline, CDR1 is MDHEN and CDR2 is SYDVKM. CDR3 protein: CASSASPTYEQYF. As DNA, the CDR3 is TGTGCCAGCAGTGCCTCGCCAACCTACGAGCAGTACTTC.

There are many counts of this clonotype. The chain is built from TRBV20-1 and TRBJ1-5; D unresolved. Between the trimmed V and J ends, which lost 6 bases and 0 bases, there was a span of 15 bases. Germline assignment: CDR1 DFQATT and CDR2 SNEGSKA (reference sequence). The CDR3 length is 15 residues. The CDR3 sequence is CSALPGQRSNQPQHF. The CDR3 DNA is TGCAGTGCCCTTCCGGGCCAGCGTAGCAATCAGCCCCAGCATTTT.

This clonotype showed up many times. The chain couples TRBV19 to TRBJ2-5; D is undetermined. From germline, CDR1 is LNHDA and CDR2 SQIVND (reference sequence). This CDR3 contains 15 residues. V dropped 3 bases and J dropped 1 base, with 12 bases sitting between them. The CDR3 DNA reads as TGTGCCAGTAGTATCGCCCGCAGTCCCCAAGAGACCCAGTACTTC. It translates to CASSIARSPQETQYF.

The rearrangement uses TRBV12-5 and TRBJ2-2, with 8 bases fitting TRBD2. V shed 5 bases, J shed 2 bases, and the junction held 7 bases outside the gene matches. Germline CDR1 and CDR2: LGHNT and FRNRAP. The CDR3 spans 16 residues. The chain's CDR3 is CASGPQTSANTGELFF. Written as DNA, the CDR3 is TGTGCTAGTGGTCCTCAGACTAGCGCTAACACCGGGGAGCTGTTTTTT. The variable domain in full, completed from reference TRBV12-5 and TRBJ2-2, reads DARVTQTPRHKVTEMGQEVTMRCQPILGHNTVFWYRQTMMQGLELLAYFRNRAPLDDSGMPKDRFSAEMPDATLATLKIQPSEPRDSAVYFCASGPQTSANTGELFFGEGSRLTVL.

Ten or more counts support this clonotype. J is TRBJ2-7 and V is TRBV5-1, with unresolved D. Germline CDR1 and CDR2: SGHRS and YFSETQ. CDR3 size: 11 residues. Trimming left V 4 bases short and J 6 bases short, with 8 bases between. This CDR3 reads CASSAASEQYF. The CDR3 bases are TGCGCCAGCAGCGCCGCGAGCGAGCAGTACTTC.

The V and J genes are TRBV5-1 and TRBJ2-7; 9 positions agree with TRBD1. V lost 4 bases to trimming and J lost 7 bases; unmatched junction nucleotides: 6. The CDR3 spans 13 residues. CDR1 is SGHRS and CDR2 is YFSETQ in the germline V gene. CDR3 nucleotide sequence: TGCGCCAGCAGCCCGGGGACAGGGTGGGAGCAGTACTTC. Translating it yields CASSPGTGWEQYF.

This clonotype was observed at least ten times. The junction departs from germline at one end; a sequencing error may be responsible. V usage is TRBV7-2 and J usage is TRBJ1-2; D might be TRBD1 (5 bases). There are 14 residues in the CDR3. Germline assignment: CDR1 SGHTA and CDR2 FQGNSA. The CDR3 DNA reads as TGTGCCAGCAGCTTCTTCGGGGCTAACTATGGGTACACCTTC. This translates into CASSFFGANYGYTF.

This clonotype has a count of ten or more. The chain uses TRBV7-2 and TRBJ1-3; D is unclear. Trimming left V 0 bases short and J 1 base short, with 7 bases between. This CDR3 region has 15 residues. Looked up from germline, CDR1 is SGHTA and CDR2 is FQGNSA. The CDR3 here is CASSLAEGSGNTIYF. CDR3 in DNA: TGTGCCAGCAGCTTAGCGGAGGGTTCTGGAAACACCATATATTTT.

DNA of the CDR3: TGTGCCAGCAGTTCTAGGCGGGGCTACGAGCAGTACTTC. This sequence encodes CASSSRRGYEQYF. The chain couples TRBV27 to TRBJ2-7; D is perhaps TRBD2 (6 bases). Trimming shortened V by 4 bases and J by 3 bases, and 10 bases separated the two germline ends. This CDR3 is 13 amino acids long. From germline, CDR1 is MNHEY and CDR2 SMNVEV (reference sequence).